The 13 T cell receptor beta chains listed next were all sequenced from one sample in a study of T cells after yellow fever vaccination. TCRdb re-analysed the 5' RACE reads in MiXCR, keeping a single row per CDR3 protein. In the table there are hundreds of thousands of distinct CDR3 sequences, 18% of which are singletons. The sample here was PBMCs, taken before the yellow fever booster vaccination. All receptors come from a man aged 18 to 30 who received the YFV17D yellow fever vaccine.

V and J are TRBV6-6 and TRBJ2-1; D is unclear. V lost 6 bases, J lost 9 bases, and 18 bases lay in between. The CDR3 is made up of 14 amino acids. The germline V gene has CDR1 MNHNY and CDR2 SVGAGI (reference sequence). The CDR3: CASSLLVGGGEQFF. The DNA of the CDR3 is TGTGCCAGCAGCTTGTTGGTAGGTGGTGGTGAGCAGTTCTTC.

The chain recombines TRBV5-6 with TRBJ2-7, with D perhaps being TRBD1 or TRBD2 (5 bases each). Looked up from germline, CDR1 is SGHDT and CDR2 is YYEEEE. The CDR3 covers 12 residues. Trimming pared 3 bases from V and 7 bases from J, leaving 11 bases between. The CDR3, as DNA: TGTGCCAGCAGCTGGGGACCGGGGGAGCAGTACTTC. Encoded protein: CASSWGPGEQYF.

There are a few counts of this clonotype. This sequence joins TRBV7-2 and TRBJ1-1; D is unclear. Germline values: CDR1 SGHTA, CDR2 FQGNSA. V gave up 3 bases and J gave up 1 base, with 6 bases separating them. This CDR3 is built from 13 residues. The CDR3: CASSFWTNTEAFF. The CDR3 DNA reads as TGTGCCAGCAGCTTTTGGACGAACACTGAAGCTTTCTTT.

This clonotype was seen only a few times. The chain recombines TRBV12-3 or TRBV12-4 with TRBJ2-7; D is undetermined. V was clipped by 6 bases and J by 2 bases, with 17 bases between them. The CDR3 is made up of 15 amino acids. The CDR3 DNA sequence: TGTGCCAGCAGGGGCGGCAGCCTAGGGACCTACGAGCAGTACTTC. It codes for CASRGGSLGTYEQYF.

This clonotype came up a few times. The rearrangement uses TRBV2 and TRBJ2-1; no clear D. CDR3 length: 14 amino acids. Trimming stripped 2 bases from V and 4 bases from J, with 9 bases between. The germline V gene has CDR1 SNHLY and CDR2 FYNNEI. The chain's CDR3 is CASSELSPYNEQFF. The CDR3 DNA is TGTGCCAGCAGTGAATTGTCCCCATACAATGAGCAGTTCTTC.

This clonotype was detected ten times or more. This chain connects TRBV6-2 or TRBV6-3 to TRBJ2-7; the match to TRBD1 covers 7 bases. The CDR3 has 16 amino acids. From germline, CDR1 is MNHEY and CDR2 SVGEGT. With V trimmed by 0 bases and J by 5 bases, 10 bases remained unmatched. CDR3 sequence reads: CASSYSGSQGSHEQYV. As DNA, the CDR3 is TGTGCCAGCAGTTACTCCGGCTCACAGGGGAGCCACGAGCAGTACGTC.

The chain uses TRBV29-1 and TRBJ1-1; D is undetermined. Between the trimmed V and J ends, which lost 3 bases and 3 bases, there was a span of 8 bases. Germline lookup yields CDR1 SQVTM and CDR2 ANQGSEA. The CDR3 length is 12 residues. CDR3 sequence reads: CSVETGDTEAFF. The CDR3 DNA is TGCAGCGTTGAGACCGGGGACACTGAAGCTTTCTTT.

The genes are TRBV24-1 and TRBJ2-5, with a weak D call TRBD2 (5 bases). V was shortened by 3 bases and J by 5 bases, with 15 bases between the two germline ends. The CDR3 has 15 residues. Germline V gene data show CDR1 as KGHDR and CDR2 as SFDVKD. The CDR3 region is CATSDHMGSRETQYF. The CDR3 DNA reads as TGTGCCACCAGTGATCACATGGGGAGTAGGGAGACCCAGTACTTC.

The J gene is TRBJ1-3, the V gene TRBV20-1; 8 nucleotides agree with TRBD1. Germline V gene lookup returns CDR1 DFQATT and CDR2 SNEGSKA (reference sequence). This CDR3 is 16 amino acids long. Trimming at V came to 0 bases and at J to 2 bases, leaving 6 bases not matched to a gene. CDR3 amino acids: CSARDGRGLTGNTIYF. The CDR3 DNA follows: TGCAGTGCTAGAGACGGCAGGGGGCTTACTGGAAACACCATATATTTT.

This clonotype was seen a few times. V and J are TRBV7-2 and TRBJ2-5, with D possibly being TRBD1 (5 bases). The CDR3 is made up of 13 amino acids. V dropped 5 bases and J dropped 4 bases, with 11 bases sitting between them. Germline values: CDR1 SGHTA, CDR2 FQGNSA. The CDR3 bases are TGTGCCAGCAGCAAAGGGGTTTTAGAGACCCAGTACTTC. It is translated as CASSKGVLETQYF.

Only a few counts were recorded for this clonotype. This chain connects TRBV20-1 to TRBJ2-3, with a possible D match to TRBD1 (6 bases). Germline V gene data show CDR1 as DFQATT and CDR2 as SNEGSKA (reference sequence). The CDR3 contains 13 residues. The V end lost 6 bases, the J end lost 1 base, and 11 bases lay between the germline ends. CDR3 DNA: TGCAGTGCCCCGGACAGTCGCACAGATACGCAGTATTTT. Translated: CSAPDSRTDTQYF.

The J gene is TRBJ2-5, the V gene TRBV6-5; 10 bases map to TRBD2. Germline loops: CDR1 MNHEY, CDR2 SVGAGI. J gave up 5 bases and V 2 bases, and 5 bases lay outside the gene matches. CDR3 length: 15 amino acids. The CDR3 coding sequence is TGTGCCAGCAGTTACCAGCGGGGGGGTTTCGAGACCCAGTACTTC. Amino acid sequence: CASSYQRGGFETQYF.

The CDR3 DNA is TGCGCCAGCAGCCAAGCCGGGACTGGGTTCGATGAGCAGTTCTTC. It specifies CASSQAGTGFDEQFF. The chain is built from TRBV4-3 and TRBJ2-1; possibly TRBD2 for D (6 bases). Germline lookup yields CDR1 LGHNA and CDR2 YSLEER. The CDR3 has 15 residues. Deletions cut 1 base from V and 8 bases from J, with 15 bases between.